Each of the 6 T cell receptor beta chains below was sequenced from the same sample in a study of T cells in Graves' hyperthyroidism and ophthalmopathy (dated by TCRdb to between 2017 and 2020). Libraries were constructed by multiplex PCR. Sequencer: Illumina HiSeq 2000. Amplification of TCR beta CDR3 regions was carried out from RNA transcripts. The TCR CDR3 was subjected to a first round of RT-PCR using the HTBI primer set and the Qiagen OneStep RT-PCR kit. TCRdb reworked the public reads: Q25 trimming with fastp, MiXCR clone assembly, productive beta chains retained. Each CDR3 protein appears once, grouped with its most common genes and DNA. The sample table lists approximately 400,000 distinct CDR3 sequences, approximately 13% of them with a count of one. Approximately 11% of the sample is in the top ten clones. The sample was blood. Receptors originate from a woman aged 55-69 years with Graves' hyperthyroidism.

There are a few counts of this clonotype. The chain has TRBV5-1 and TRBJ2-2; a possible D gene is TRBD1 (6 bases). V lost 2 bases and J 2 bases, leaving 10 bases between the germline ends. CDR1 is SGHRS, CDR2 YFSETQ, per germline. The CDR3 length is 15 residues. The chain's CDR3 is CASSFRDTNTGELFF. CDR3 nucleotides: TGCGCCAGCAGCTTCCGGGACACTAACACCGGGGAGCTGTTTTTT.

Ten or more counts support this clonotype. The V call is TRBV2, the J call TRBJ2-3; weak D call: TRBD2 (8 bases). V lost 8 bases and J 3 bases, leaving 33 bases between the germline ends. Germline values: CDR1 SNHLY, CDR2 FYNNEI. CDR3 size: 20 residues. The CDR3 reads CASVERGPRAMSRGTDTQYF. Here the CDR3 DNA reads TGTGCCAGCGTCGAGCGGGGGCCCCGGGCGATGTCCAGGGGGACAGATACGCAGTATTTT.

This chain uses TRBV24-1 with TRBJ2-2; 8 nucleotides align to TRBD2. V lost 2 bases to trimming and J lost 4 bases; unmatched junction nucleotides: 5. The CDR3 extends over 16 amino acids. Germline-derived CDR1 and CDR2 are KGHDR and SFDVKD. The CDR3 DNA sequence: TGTGCCACCAGTGATTCGTCTAGCGGGTTCACCGGGGAGCTGTTTTTT. Protein sequence: CATSDSSSGFTGELFF.

This clonotype was seen ten or more times. The rearrangement links TRBV5-5 to TRBJ1-3, with a tentative D call TRBD1 (5 bases). The CDR3 has 16 amino acids. V gave up 3 bases and J gave up 0 bases, with 13 bases separating them. Germline lookup yields CDR1 SGHKS and CDR2 YYEKEE (reference sequence). The CDR3 loop is CASSWGLTNSGNTIYF. Here the CDR3 DNA reads TGTGCCAGCAGCTGGGGACTGACTAACTCTGGAAACACCATATATTTT.

This clonotype was found many times. V usage is TRBV3-1 and J usage is TRBJ1-1, with TRBD1 matching 9 bases. J was trimmed by 1 base and V by 4 bases; bases with no gene match: 7. This CDR3 is built from 16 residues. Per germline, CDR1 LGHDT and CDR2 YNNKEL (reference sequence). The chain's CDR3 is CASSRGQGGGNTEAFF. The CDR3 region has the DNA TGTGCCAGCAGCCGGGGACAGGGCGGGGGGAACACTGAAGCTTTCTTT.

This clonotype was seen ten or more times. This chain links TRBV30 with TRBJ2-7; no definite D call. The germline CDR1 and CDR2 sequences are GTSNPN and SVGIG (reference sequence). The CDR3 contains 13 residues. V shed 0 bases and J shed 3 bases, with 9 bases lying between them. The CDR3 region is CAWSVADLYEQYF. The CDR3 DNA follows: TGTGCCTGGAGTGTCGCAGACCTCTACGAGCAGTACTTC.